This T cell receptor (beta chain) was obtained from a study of blood T cell repertoires in COVID-19. The table came from immunoSEQ multiplex PCR; TCRdb's copy has only in-frame clones and leaves some out. The sample gives approximately 260,000 clones, 80% to 90% of which show up once; roughly 9.6% is in the top ten. Specimen: peripheral blood. The clonotype originates from a woman in her 70s with acute or convalescent COVID-19.

The CDR3 region is CASSHGSNSYEQYF. The CDR3 DNA reads as TGCGCCAGCAGCCACGGTAGCAACTCCTACGAGCAGTACTTC. The chain is built from TRBV5-1 and TRBJ2-7; D is unresolved. Trimming took off 4 bases at V and 0 bases at J, with 11 bases between the two ends. This CDR3 has 14 amino acids. In germline, CDR1 is SGHRS, CDR2 YFSETQ.